The 26 T cell receptor beta chains below come from one sample, sequenced in a study (dated by TCRdb to between 2014 and 2017). The library was obtained by 5' RACE. The reads were generated on an Illumina MiSeq. TCRdb ran its own pipeline on the public reads, namely fastp trimming at Q25 and MiXCR clone calling, and kept in-frame beta chains. Entries that share a CDR3 protein sequence are merged under the most common genes and DNA. A total of 50,000 to 65,000 distinct CDR3 sequences appear in this sample, around 20% of them only once. The biggest ten clones account for 2.5% to 4% of the sample. Cells that were CD4+CD25+CD127-/low were isolated as Tregs. What was sequenced was tumor-infiltrating Tregs sorted from the breast tumor. The receptors stem from a female donor with breast cancer.

V and J are TRBV7-6 and TRBJ2-1, with TRBD1 as a possible D gene (6 bases). The V gene lost 6 bases and the J gene lost 8 bases, with 20 bases spanning the gap. The CDR3 runs 15 residues. Per the germline V gene, CDR1 is SGHVS and CDR2 is FNYEAQ. Here the CDR3 reads CASSPPGAGAHEQFF. CDR3 nucleotides: TGTGCCAGCAGTCCCCCTGGGGCAGGGGCTCATGAGCAGTTCTTC.

The J gene is TRBJ2-2, the V gene TRBV5-1; D possibly uses TRBD1 or TRBD2 (5 bases each). CDR1 and CDR2 (germline): SGHRS, YFSETQ. Trimming stripped 4 bases from V and 4 bases from J, with 17 bases between. The CDR3 extends over 16 amino acids. The CDR3 spells CASSSTGTTGTGELFF. The DNA for the CDR3 is TGCGCCAGCAGCAGCACCGGGACGACGGGCACCGGGGAGCTGTTTTTT.

The V gene is TRBV7-2, the J gene TRBJ2-2; D not resolved. V was trimmed by 4 bases and J by 1 base, leaving 7 bases between them. The length of the CDR3 is 14 residues. CDR1 is SGHTA and CDR2 is FQGNSA in the germline V gene. CDR3 sequence (DNA): TGTGCCAGCAGCTCCACCTTGAACACCGGGGAGCTGTTTTTT. Protein sequence: CASSSTLNTGELFF. The entire variable domain, with the rest obtained from reference TRBV7-2 and TRBJ2-2, is as follows: GAGVSQSPSNKVTEKGKDVELRCDPISGHTALYWYRQSLGQGLEFLIYFQGNSAPDKSGLPSDRFSAERTGGSVSTLTIQRTQQEDSAVYLCASSSTLNTGELFFGEGSRLTVL.

The gene calls are TRBV7-9 and TRBJ1-1; 7 positions match TRBD1. J was trimmed by 8 bases and V by 7 bases; bases with no gene match: 7. This CDR3 is 12 amino acids long. Germline CDR1 reads SEHNR; CDR2 reads FQNEAQ (reference sequence). This CDR3 reads CASTLQGGEAFF. Written as DNA, the CDR3 is TGTGCCAGCACCCTCCAGGGGGGAGAAGCTTTCTTT.

With respect to this clonotype: Possible read error: a much larger clone is one base away. The genes are TRBV28 and TRBJ2-3; TRBD2 might be the D (6 bases). CDR1 is MDHEN and CDR2 is SYDVKM in the germline V gene. The CDR3 has 12 amino acids. V gave up 6 bases and J gave up 6 bases, with 10 bases separating them. CDR3 nucleotide sequence: TGTGCCAGCAGGTCCCGGGGGGATACGCAGTATTTT. This sequence encodes CASRSRGDTQYF. Drawing the rest from reference TRBV28 and TRBJ2-3, the complete variable domain is DVKVTQSSRYLVKRTGEKVFLECVQDMDHENMFWYRQDPGLGLRLIYFSYDVKMKEKGDIPEGYSVSREKKERFSLILESASTNQTSMYLCASRSRGDTQYFGPGTRLTVL.

This clonotype was found a few times. This chain connects TRBV30 to TRBJ2-3; D is undetermined. Trimming pared 1 base from V and 11 bases from J, leaving 10 bases between. CDR3 length equals 11 residues. Per germline, CDR1 GTSNPN and CDR2 SVGIG (reference sequence). The CDR3 DNA reads TGTGCCTGGAGTGGTAGGGTGGGGCAGTATTTT. The encoded protein is CAWSGRVGQYF.

The chain combines TRBV20-1 with TRBJ1-1, with D possibly being TRBD1 (5 bases). The V end was cut by 6 bases, the J end by 0 bases, with 23 bases between. The CDR3 is 17 amino acids. CDR1 and CDR2 (germline): DFQATT, SNEGSKA (reference sequence). CDR3: CSASGQGGKTMNTEAFF. The CDR3 DNA sequence: TGCAGTGCCTCTGGCCAGGGAGGGAAAACCATGAACACTGAAGCTTTCTTT.

This clonotype was recorded many times. The rearrangement joins TRBV7-8 to TRBJ1-5; D not certain. Trimming took 2 bases from V and 5 from J, leaving 4 bases between them. Germline V gene data show CDR1 as SGHVS and CDR2 as FQNEAQ. This CDR3 has 12 amino acids. The CDR3 region is CASSLPDQPQHF. Written as DNA, the CDR3 is TGTGCCAGCAGCTTACCAGATCAGCCCCAGCATTTT.

There are a few counts of this clonotype. The gene calls are TRBV27 and TRBJ2-6, with no clear D. The CDR3 spans 16 residues. Between the trimmed V and J ends, which lost 0 bases and 3 bases, there was a span of 9 bases. Per the germline V gene, CDR1 is MNHEY and CDR2 is SMNVEV (reference sequence). CDR3 nucleotides: TGTGCCAGCAGTTTATCGGTCTTTGGTGGGGCCAACGTCCTGACTTTC. Encoded protein: CASSLSVFGGANVLTF.

The chain has TRBV12-3 or TRBV12-4 and TRBJ1-2, with D perhaps TRBD1 (6 bases). The V and J ends lost 7 bases and 3 bases respectively, with 12 bases between them. CDR3 length: 13 amino acids. CDR3 loop: CASTETGDYGYTF. The CDR3 nucleotides are TGTGCCAGCACTGAGACAGGCGACTATGGCTACACCTTC.

This clonotype was observed a handful of times. The V and J genes are TRBV29-1 and TRBJ2-5; D is ambiguous. The germline gives CDR1 SQVTM, CDR2 ANQGSEA. There are 11 residues in the CDR3. With 6 bases removed from V and 2 bases from J, the gap between germline ends came to 7 bases. CDR3 in DNA: TGCAGCGTCAACCGACAAGAGACCCAGTACTTC. It translates to CSVNRQETQYF.

The CDR3 DNA reads as TGTGCCAGCATACTAGATCCCTACAATGAGCAGTTCTTC. Its protein product is CASILDPYNEQFF. This chain uses TRBV2 with TRBJ2-1; the D gene is possibly TRBD2 (5 bases). The length of the CDR3 is 13 residues. The V gene lost 7 bases and the J gene lost 2 bases, with 9 bases spanning the gap. Looked up from germline, CDR1 is SNHLY and CDR2 is FYNNEI.

This chain uses TRBV7-8 with TRBJ1-1; 7 nucleotides agree with TRBD1. The ends lost 2 bases at V and 1 base at J; junction bases unmatched: 4. From germline, CDR1 is SGHVS and CDR2 FQNEAQ. The CDR3 has 15 residues. CDR3 sequence reads: CASSLSHRGNTEAFF. The CDR3 bases are TGTGCCAGCAGCTTATCACACAGGGGGAACACTGAAGCTTTCTTT.

Turning to this clonotype: The junction and the germline gene differ at one end; a read error may be behind it. The rearrangement joins TRBV19 to TRBJ1-5, with D uncertain. Germline lookup yields CDR1 LNHDA and CDR2 SQIVND (reference sequence). This CDR3 is 14 amino acids long. The CDR3 nucleotides are TGTGCCAGTAGACTGTGGAAAGCGGATCAGCCCCGGCATTTT. Protein product: CASRLWKADQPRHF. The variable domain in full, completed from reference TRBV19 and TRBJ1-5, reads DGGITQSPKYLFRKEGQNVTLSCEQNLNHDAMYWYRQDPGQGLRLIYYSQIVNDFQKGDIAEGYSVSREKKESFPLTVTSAQKNPTAFYLCASRLWKADQPRHFGDGTRLSIL.

This sequence joins TRBV12-3 or TRBV12-4 and TRBJ2-7; the D gene is possibly TRBD2 (5 bases). There are 13 residues in the CDR3. Trimming shortened V by 4 bases and J by 4 bases, and 11 bases separated the two germline ends. The CDR3 here is CASSSRAGYEQYF. Written as DNA, the CDR3 is TGTGCCAGCAGTTCGAGGGCCGGTTACGAGCAGTACTTC.

This clonotype showed up many times. At one of its ends the junction is not consistent with the germline gene, which may arise from a read error. The gene calls are TRBV7-7 and TRBJ2-3; 9 nucleotides line up with TRBD1. The CDR3 totals 14 residues. Germline loops: CDR1 SSHAT, CDR2 FNYEAQ (reference sequence). CDR3 bases: TGTGCTAGCAGCCCGACAGGGGGAGCAGATACGCAGTATTTT. Amino acids: CASSPTGGADTQYF.

This chain joins TRBV4-1 and TRBJ2-2; D ambiguous. Trimming removed 1 base at V and 6 bases at J, with 21 bases between. CDR1 is MGHRA and CDR2 is YSYEKL in the germline V gene. CDR3 length: 18 residues. CDR3 sequence (DNA): TGCGCCAGCAGCCAAGTCAATCCGTATCGCCTCCCCGCCGGGGAGCTGTTTTTT. It yields the protein CASSQVNPYRLPAGELFF.

The chain is built from TRBV4-1 and TRBJ2-1; 9 positions agree with TRBD2. CDR1 is MGHRA and CDR2 is YSYEKL in the germline V gene. V lost 1 base and J lost 15; bases outside the gene matches: 19. This CDR3 is 17 amino acids long. CDR3 DNA: TGCGCCAGCAGCCAAGGGGGCCGCGGGAGGGCCCAACTGGGGTGGTTCTTC. This codes for CASSQGGRGRAQLGWFF.

With regard to this clonotype: This may stem from a read error, because a much larger clone lies one nucleotide away. In this CDR3 the conserved last residue, phenylalanine or tryptophan, is missing, so a read error is likely. This rearrangement joins TRBV4-3 to TRBJ2-3; tentatively, D is TRBD1 (5 bases). V was trimmed by 1 base and J by 4 bases, leaving 12 bases between them. The CDR3 extends over 15 amino acids. In germline, CDR1 is LGHNA, CDR2 YSLEER. CDR3 in amino acids: CASSQVPRAADTQYL. In DNA, the CDR3 is TGCGCCAGCAGCCAAGTTCCCAGGGCCGCAGATACGCAGTATCTT.

DNA for the CDR3: TGCGCCAGCAGCTTGTGGACTAGCGGCACAGATACGCAGTATTTT. Its protein product is CASSLWTSGTDTQYF. This sequence joins TRBV5-1 and TRBJ2-3, with 9 bases lining up with TRBD2. V dropped 1 base and J dropped 1; count of bases not matched to a gene: 1. The CDR3 has 15 amino acids. Germline CDR1 is SGHRS and CDR2 is YFSETQ.

This clonotype was found many times. This chain connects TRBV10-3 to TRBJ2-1; 8 bases are a match to TRBD2. The germline CDR1 and CDR2 sequences are ENHRY and SYGVKD. CDR3 length equals 16 residues. V lost 4 bases to trimming and J lost 2 bases; unmatched junction nucleotides: 7. DNA for the CDR3: TGTGCCATCAGTGCTCCCGCGGGAGGAGCCTACAATGAGCAGTTCTTC. It translates to CAISAPAGGAYNEQFF.

This clonotype was counted ten times or more. The genes are TRBV6-6 and TRBJ1-1; D unclear. Trimming cost V 3 bases and J 2 bases, with 13 bases left between them. Germline-derived CDR1 and CDR2 are MNHNY and SVGAGI (reference sequence). CDR3 length: 15 residues. CDR3 in amino acids: CASSYTGRANTEAFF. CDR3 in DNA: TGTGCCAGCAGTTATACGGGGAGGGCCAACACTGAAGCTTTCTTT.

Remarks on this clonotype: One junction end disagrees with the germline gene, perhaps due to a read error. This rearrangement joins TRBV12-3 or TRBV12-4 to TRBJ2-1, with TRBD2 matching 7 bases. This CDR3 spans 14 amino acids. CDR3 DNA: TGTGCCAGCATCTTGAGCGGGGTGAACAAGGAGCAGTTCTTC. It codes for CASILSGVNKEQFF.

A single count supports this clonotype. The rearrangement links TRBV30 to TRBJ1-2, with D maybe TRBD1 (5 bases). The germline CDR1 and CDR2 sequences are GTSNPN and SVGIG (reference sequence). This CDR3 is 11 amino acids long. V lost 2 bases and J 7 bases, leaving 8 bases between the germline ends. The CDR3: CAWSWGPGYTF. The CDR3 DNA sequence: TGTGCCTGGAGTTGGGGCCCTGGCTACACCTTC.

This clonotype was recorded many times. The chain combines TRBV6-1 with TRBJ1-2; D not certain. V gave up 4 bases and J gave up 5 bases, with 17 bases separating them. There are 15 residues in the CDR3. Germline loops: CDR1 MNHNS, CDR2 SASEGT. CDR3 sequence (DNA): TGTGCCAGCAGTGGCCTTGAGGCCCGCGGGTATGGCTACACCTTC. This translates into CASSGLEARGYGYTF.

This clonotype was seen only a few times. V is TRBV20-1 and J is TRBJ2-1; 14 bases align to TRBD2. The trim removed 2 bases at V and 8 bases at J, leaving 8 bases unmatched. The CDR3 spans 16 residues. CDR1 is DFQATT and CDR2 is SNEGSKA in the germline V gene (reference sequence). This chain's CDR3 is CSARSSGLAGGDEQFF. For the CDR3, the DNA is TGCAGTGCTAGATCGTCCGGACTAGCGGGGGGTGATGAGCAGTTCTTC.